This passage covers 11 T cell receptor beta chains from one sample sequenced in a study of control samples from healthy donors and cancer patients. Profiled with immunoSEQ multiplex PCR; TCRdb holds only in-frame clones, not every one. The sample records 40,000 to 55,000 clones, 93% being singletons. Source material: PBMCs. These receptors were collected from a woman aged 45-60 years with head and neck cancer.

This clone was observed once. J is TRBJ1-5 and V is TRBV28, with a possible D match to TRBD1 (5 bases). The CDR3 sequence is 15 residues long. Germline CDR1 MDHEN, CDR2 SYDVKM. The V gene lost 2 bases and the J gene lost 5 bases, with 13 bases spanning the gap. The CDR3 loop reads CASSLGGQGHQPQHF. In DNA, the CDR3 is TGTGCCAGCAGTTTAGGAGGTCAGGGCCATCAGCCCCAGCATTTT.

The rearrangement links TRBV27 to TRBJ2-3; TRBD1 matches at 9 bases. V lost 7 bases to trimming and J lost 2 bases; unmatched junction nucleotides: 4. The CDR3 has 14 residues. Per the germline V gene, CDR1 is MNHEY and CDR2 is SMNVEV (reference sequence). Written as DNA, the CDR3 is TGTGCCAGCACTCGGGACAGGGCCACAGATACGCAGTATTTT. It yields the protein CASTRDRATDTQYF.

The chain has TRBV19 and TRBJ2-7, with D perhaps matching TRBD2 (6 bases). V lost 4 bases, J lost 2 bases, and 12 bases lay in between. CDR3 length equals 14 residues. CDR1 LNHDA and CDR2 SQIVND come from the germline V gene (reference sequence). The CDR3 loop reads CASSTSGRTYEQYF. The DNA of the CDR3 is TGTGCCAGTAGTACCAGCGGGCGAACCTACGAGCAGTACTTC.

This chain joins TRBV2 and TRBJ2-7; D is ambiguous. The CDR3 loop spans 14 amino acids. V was shortened by 3 bases and J by 2 bases, with 11 bases between the two germline ends. CDR1 SNHLY and CDR2 FYNNEI come from the germline V gene. CDR3 DNA sequence: TGTGCCAGCAGTGATTGGTACAGTACCTACGAGCAGTACTTC. This translates into CASSDWYSTYEQYF. Combining the CDR3 with reference TRBV2 and TRBJ2-7 gives the whole variable domain EPEVTQTPSHQVTQMGQEVILRCVPISNHLYFYWYRQILGQKVEFLVSFYNNEISEKSEIFDDQFSVERPDGSNFTLKIRSTKLEDSAMYFCASSDWYSTYEQYFGPGTRLTVT.

In nucleotides, the CDR3 is TGCAGCGTTGAAGATCCCGGTCTGAGAGAGCAGTACTTC. Translated, it gives CSVEDPGLREQYF. V is TRBV29-1 and J is TRBJ2-7; unclear D gene. V lost 0 bases and J 7 bases, leaving 13 bases between the germline ends. The CDR3 sequence is 13 residues long. Germline V gene lookup returns CDR1 SQVTM and CDR2 ANQGSEA.

CDR3 loop: CASSINSPGVNSPLHF. The DNA of the CDR3 is TGTGCCAGTAGTATTAACAGCCCGGGGGTGAATTCACCCCTCCACTTT. The chain uses TRBV19 and TRBJ1-6; D may be TRBD1 (5 bases). V lost 3 bases, J lost 7 bases, and 16 bases lay in between. This CDR3 is built from 16 residues. Germline V lookup: CDR1 LNHDA, CDR2 SQIVND (reference sequence).

The rearrangement links TRBV6-5 to TRBJ2-7, with 8 nucleotides matching TRBD1. The CDR3 totals 15 residues. The ends lost 0 bases at V and 6 bases at J; junction bases unmatched: 7. Germline V gives CDR1 MNHEY, CDR2 SVGAGI. CDR3 coding DNA: TGTGCCAGCAGTTACTCCCCCGGGACAGGTTCCGAGCAGTACTTC. Protein: CASSYSPGTGSEQYF.

This chain joins TRBV6-6 and TRBJ1-2, with 8 bases aligning to TRBD1. The germline gives CDR1 MNHNY, CDR2 SVGAGI (reference sequence). V trimming: 0 bases; J trimming: 3 bases; junction bases outside the gene matches: 0. The CDR3 runs 14 residues. CDR3 region: CASSYSTGDYGYTF. The CDR3 DNA follows: TGTGCCAGCAGTTACTCGACAGGGGACTATGGCTACACCTTC.

The rearrangement joins TRBV11-2 to TRBJ1-2; a possible D gene is TRBD1 (5 bases). The CDR3 covers 15 residues. V was trimmed by 1 base and J by 7 bases, leaving 16 bases between them. The V gene's germline CDR1 is SGHAT and CDR2 FQNNGV. The CDR3 sequence: CASSLGSRALAGYTF. The CDR3 nucleotides are TGTGCCAGCAGCTTAGGAAGCAGGGCGCTAGCTGGCTACACCTTC.

The chain employs TRBV5-6 and TRBJ1-5; 8 bases align to TRBD1. This CDR3 is 16 amino acids long. Germline CDR1 and CDR2: SGHDT and YYEEEE. V lost 0 bases to trimming and J lost 6 bases; unmatched junction nucleotides: 8. Here the CDR3 DNA reads TGTGCCAGCAGCTTGGAGGCCCAGGGGGCAAGTCAGCCCCAGCATTTT. This translates into CASSLEAQGASQPQHF.

V and J are TRBV15 and TRBJ2-2; unclear D gene. CDR1 is LNHNV, CDR2 YYDKDF, per germline (reference sequence). The CDR3 has 15 amino acids. Trimming took 0 bases from V and 4 from J, leaving 9 bases between them. CDR3 amino acids: CATSRESPATGELFF. CDR3 nucleotides: TGTGCCACCAGCAGAGAATCGCCAGCCACCGGGGAGCTGTTTTTT.